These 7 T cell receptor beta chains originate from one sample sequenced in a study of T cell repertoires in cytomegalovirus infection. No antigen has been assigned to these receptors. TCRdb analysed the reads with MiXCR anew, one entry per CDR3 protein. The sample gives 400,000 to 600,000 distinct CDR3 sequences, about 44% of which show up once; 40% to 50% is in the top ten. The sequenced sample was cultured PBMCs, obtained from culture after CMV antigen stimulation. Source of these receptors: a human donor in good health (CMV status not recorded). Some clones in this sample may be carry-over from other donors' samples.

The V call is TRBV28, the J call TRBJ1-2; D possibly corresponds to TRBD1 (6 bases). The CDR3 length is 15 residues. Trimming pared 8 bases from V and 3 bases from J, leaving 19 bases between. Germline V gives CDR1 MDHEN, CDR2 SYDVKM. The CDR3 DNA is TGTGCCAGCCGAAGACAGGCCCTCGTATACTATGGCTACACCTTC. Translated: CASRRQALVYYGYTF.

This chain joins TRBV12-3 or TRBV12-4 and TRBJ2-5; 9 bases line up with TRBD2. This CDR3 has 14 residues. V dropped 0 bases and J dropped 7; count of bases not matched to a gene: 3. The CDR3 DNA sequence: TGTGCCAGCAGTTTAGCGCCAGCGGGAGGGACCCAGTACTTC. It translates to CASSLAPAGGTQYF.

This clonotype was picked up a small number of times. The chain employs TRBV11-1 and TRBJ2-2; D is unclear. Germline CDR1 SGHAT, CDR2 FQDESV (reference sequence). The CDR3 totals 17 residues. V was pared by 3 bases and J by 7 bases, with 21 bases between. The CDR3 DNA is TGTGCCAGCAGCTTTCGACCCTGGACCCTTTTAGGCGGGGAGCTGTTTTTT. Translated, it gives CASSFRPWTLLGGELFF.

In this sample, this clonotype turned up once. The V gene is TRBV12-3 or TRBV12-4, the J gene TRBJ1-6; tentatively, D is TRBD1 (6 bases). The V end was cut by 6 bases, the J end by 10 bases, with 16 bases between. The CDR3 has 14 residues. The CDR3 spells CASRRGTSGSPLHF. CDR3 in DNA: TGTGCCAGCAGACGAGGGACATCGGGATCACCCCTCCACTTT.

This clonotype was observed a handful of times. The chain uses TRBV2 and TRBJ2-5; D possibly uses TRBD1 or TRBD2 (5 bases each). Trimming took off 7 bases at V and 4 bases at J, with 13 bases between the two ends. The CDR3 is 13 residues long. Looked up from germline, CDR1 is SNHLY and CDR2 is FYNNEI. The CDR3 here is CASTGGGGETQYF. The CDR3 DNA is TGTGCCAGCACCGGAGGTGGGGGAGAGACCCAGTACTTC.

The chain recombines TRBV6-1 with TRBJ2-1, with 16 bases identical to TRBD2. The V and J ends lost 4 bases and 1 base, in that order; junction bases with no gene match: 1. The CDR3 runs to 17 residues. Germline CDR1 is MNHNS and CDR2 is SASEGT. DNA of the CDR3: TGTGCCAGCAGTGGGGGACTAGCGGGAGGGTCCTACAATGAGCAGTTCTTC. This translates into CASSGGLAGGSYNEQFF.

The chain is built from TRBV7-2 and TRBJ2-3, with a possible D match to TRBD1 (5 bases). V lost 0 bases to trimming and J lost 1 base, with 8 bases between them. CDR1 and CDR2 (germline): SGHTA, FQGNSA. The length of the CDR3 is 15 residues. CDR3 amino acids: CASSLAGHGTDTQYF. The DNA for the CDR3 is TGTGCCAGCAGCTTAGCAGGACACGGCACAGATACGCAGTATTTT.